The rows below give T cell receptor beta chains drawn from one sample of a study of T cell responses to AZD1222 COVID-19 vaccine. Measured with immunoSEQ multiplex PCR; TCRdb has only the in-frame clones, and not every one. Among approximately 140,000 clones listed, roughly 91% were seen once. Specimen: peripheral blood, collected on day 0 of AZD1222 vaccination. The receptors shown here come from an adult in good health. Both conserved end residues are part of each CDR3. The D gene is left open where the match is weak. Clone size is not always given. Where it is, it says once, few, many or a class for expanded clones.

CASSLERVTNYGYTF,TGTGCCAGCAGCTTGGAGAGGGTAACGAACTATGGCTACACCTTC,TRBV5-4,TRBJ1-2,.,.
CASSRNYEQYF,TGTGCCAGCAGTCGAAACTACGAGCAGTACTTC,TRBV12-3/TRBV12-4,TRBJ2-7,.,.
CASERGGYNEQFF,TGTGCCAGCGAACGAGGGGGGTACAATGAGCAGTTCTTC,TRBV12-3/TRBV12-4,TRBJ2-1,.,.
CASSLRATYEQYF,TGTGCCAGCAGCCTGCGGGCTACCTACGAGCAGTACTTC,TRBV3-1/TRBV3-2,TRBJ2-7,.,once
CASSSTESYNSPLHF,TGTGCCAGCAGCTCGACCGAATCCTATAATTCACCCCTCCACTTT,TRBV7-9,TRBJ1-6,.,.
CASSSGQGITEAFF,TGTGCCAGCAGCTCCGGACAGGGAATCACTGAAGCTTTCTTT,TRBV7-3,TRBJ1-1,TRBD1,.
CAGGGPGDTQYF,TGTGCTGGGGGGGGCCCCGGGGATACGCAGTATTTT,TRBV12-3/TRBV12-4,TRBJ2-3,.,.
CASSYRAPTINQPQHF,TGTGCCAGCAGTTACAGGGCCCCCACGATCAATCAGCCCCAGCATTTT,TRBV6-2/TRBV6-3,TRBJ1-5,.,.
CASRPKGQTSTDTQYF,TGTGCCAGCCGCCCAAAGGGACAGACGAGCACAGATACGCAGTATTTT,TRBV7-2,TRBJ2-3,TRBD1,.
CASSPRTSGAYEQYF,TGTGCCAGCTCACCCCGGACTAGCGGGGCCTACGAGCAGTACTTC,TRBV18,TRBJ2-7,TRBD2,.
CASSLSSQPQHF,TGTGCCAGCAGCTTATCCTCCCAGCCCCAGCATTTT,TRBV7-8,TRBJ1-5,.,.
CASRTDREMGEAFF,TGTGCCAGCAGAACGGACAGGGAAATGGGTGAAGCTTTCTTT,TRBV2,TRBJ1-1,TRBD1,.
CASSLRSGENEQFF,TGTGCCAGCAGCTTACGATCGGGAGAAAATGAGCAGTTCTTC,TRBV9,TRBJ2-1,.,.
CASSGGATEAFF,TGTGCCAGTAGTGGGGGGGCCACTGAAGCTTTCTTT,TRBV19,TRBJ1-1,.,.
CASSVTAPWEKLFF,TGTGCCAGCAGCGTGACAGCGCCATGGGAAAAACTGTTTTTT,TRBV6-5,TRBJ1-4,.,few
CASSSDRDNSPLHF,TGTGCCAGCAGCTCCGACAGGGATAATTCACCCCTCCACTTT,TRBV7-2,TRBJ1-6,TRBD1,once
CASSLADRVYGYTF,TGTGCCAGCAGCTTGGCGGACAGGGTCTATGGCTACACCTTC,TRBV11-1,TRBJ1-2,TRBD1,.
CASTPGEYGPGYTF,TGTGCCAGTACCCCGGGGGAGTATGGTCCGGGCTACACCTTC,TRBV19,TRBJ1-2,.,once
CASSYRGARETQYF,TGTGCCAGCAGTTACCGGGGGGCGAGAGAGACCCAGTACTTC,TRBV6-6,TRBJ2-5,.,.
CASSQTGGNTGELFF,TGCGCCAGCAGCCAGACAGGGGGGAACACCGGGGAGCTGTTTTTT,TRBV5-1,TRBJ2-2,TRBD1,.
CAISETGQDTEAFF,TGTGCCATCAGTGAGACAGGACAAGACACTGAAGCTTTCTTT,TRBV10-3,TRBJ1-1,.,once
CASSPSTGLNTEAFF,TGTGCCAGCAGTCCGTCGACAGGGCTGAACACTGAAGCTTTCTTT,TRBV6-5,TRBJ1-1,TRBD1,.
CASSSGLAKETQYF,TGTGCCAGCAGCTCGGGACTAGCGAAAGAGACCCAGTACTTC,TRBV7-2,TRBJ2-5,TRBD2,.
CASSQAYEQYF,TGTGCCAGCAGTCAGGCTTACGAGCAGTACTTC,TRBV6-2/TRBV6-3,TRBJ2-7,.,.
CASSLGGTGLSEQFF,TGTGCCAGCAGCTTAGGGGGGACAGGGTTGTCTGAGCAGTTCTTC,TRBV7-3,TRBJ2-1,TRBD1,once
CASSEDRNQPQHF,TGTGCCAGCAGTGAGGACAGGAATCAGCCCCAGCATTTT,TRBV6-4,TRBJ1-5,TRBD1,.
CATRGLYEQYF,TGTGCCACGCGCGGCCTCTACGAGCAGTACTTC,TRBV10-3,TRBJ2-7,.,.
CASSFRDRPPGNTIYF,TGTGCCAGCAGCTTCCGGGACAGGCCTCCTGGAAACACCATATATTTT,TRBV11-2,TRBJ1-3,TRBD1,.
CASSRQGGPQHF,TGCGCCAGCAGCAGACAGGGAGGGCCCCAGCATTTT,TRBV10-1,TRBJ1-5,TRBD1,.
CASSQSVSRGAVEQYF,TGCGCCAGCAGTCAATCTGTTTCGCGGGGGGCTGTCGAGCAGTACTTC,TRBV23-1,TRBJ2-7,TRBD2,.
CASSPMSGGTNEQFF,TGCGCCAGCAGCCCTATGTCCGGGGGGACCAATGAGCAGTTCTTC,TRBV5-1,TRBJ2-1,TRBD2,.
CASGLVHNEKLFF,TGTGCTAGTGGTTTGGTACATAATGAAAAACTGTTTTTT,TRBV12-5,TRBJ1-4,.,once
CASSLATPGGEQYF,TGTGCCAGCAGCTTAGCTACGCCCGGGGGCGAGCAGTACTTC,TRBV11-1,TRBJ2-7,.,.
CASSRAIGSYEQYF,TGTGCCAGCAGTCGAGCTATTGGCTCCTACGAGCAGTACTTC,TRBV6-5,TRBJ2-7,.,.
CASSYERGVSDEQYF,TGTGCCAGTAGTTACGAGCGGGGGGTTTCGGACGAGCAGTACTTC,TRBV19,TRBJ2-7,TRBD2,.
CASRGDRVSYEQYF,TGTGCCAGCAGGGGGGACAGGGTTTCCTACGAGCAGTACTTC,TRBV6-5,TRBJ2-7,TRBD1,.
CASRPGSRTNEQYF,TGTGCCAGCCGACCGGGAAGTAGAACTAACGAGCAGTACTTC,TRBV2,TRBJ2-7,.,.
CASSLTSGGTTDTQYF,TGTGCCAGCAGCCTCACTAGCGGGGGGACCACAGATACGCAGTATTTT,TRBV3-1/TRBV3-2,TRBJ2-3,TRBD2,.
CASRRGYGVYEQYF,TGTGCCAGCAGACGGGGATACGGAGTGTACGAGCAGTACTTC,TRBV2,TRBJ2-7,.,.
CASDGRGNSYNEQFF,TGTGCCAGCGACGGACGGGGTAACTCCTACAATGAGCAGTTCTTC,TRBV6-5,TRBJ2-1,.,.
CASSYRQGSNSPLHF,TGCGCCAGCAGCTACCGACAGGGTAGCAATTCACCCCTCCACTTT,TRBV5-1,TRBJ1-6,TRBD1,.
CASSLRQGNTGELFF,TGTGCCAGCTCTCTGAGACAGGGGAACACCGGGGAGCTGTTTTTT,TRBV18,TRBJ2-2,TRBD1,.